These 27 T cell receptor beta chains came from one sample sequenced in a study of blood T cell repertoires in COVID-19. Produced via immunoSEQ multiplex PCR; TCRdb's table is partial and in-frame only. The data hold 270,000 or so clones, with about four fifths observed a single time. The sample consisted of peripheral blood. These receptor sequences come from a woman in her late teens or twenties with acute or convalescent COVID-19.

The chain links TRBV7-2 to TRBJ2-7, with a tentative D call TRBD2 (6 bases). Trimming took 3 bases from V and 2 from J, leaving 17 bases between them. The CDR3 is 16 amino acids. From germline, CDR1 is SGHTA and CDR2 FQGNSA. CDR3 nucleotide sequence: TGTGCCAGCAGCTTGAGTGGAGGGGTATTAGCCTACGAGCAGTACTTC. It yields the protein CASSLSGGVLAYEQYF.

The chain is built from TRBV20-1 and TRBJ2-7; TRBD2 matches at 10 bases. The CDR3 has 15 amino acids. V trimming: 3 bases; J trimming: 0 bases; junction bases outside the gene matches: 5. Germline-derived CDR1 and CDR2 are DFQATT and SNEGSKA (reference sequence). The CDR3 is CSASPTSGFSYEQYF. CDR3 DNA sequence: TGCAGTGCTAGTCCGACTAGCGGGTTCTCCTACGAGCAGTACTTC.

This chain links TRBV29-1 with TRBJ1-2; D is unresolved. CDR3 length equals 13 residues. Germline V gene data show CDR1 as SQVTM and CDR2 as ANQGSEA. Between the trimmed V and J ends, which lost 0 bases and 6 bases, there was a span of 11 bases. The CDR3 sequence: CSVEERRQNGYTF. CDR3 DNA: TGCAGCGTTGAAGAAAGGAGGCAGAATGGCTACACCTTC.

The rearrangement links TRBV2 to TRBJ2-2; TRBD2 aligns across 14 bases. The CDR3 runs to 16 residues. The germline V gene has CDR1 SNHLY and CDR2 FYNNEI. Trimming removed 6 bases from V and 6 bases from J; junction bases left unmatched: 6. CDR3 sequence (DNA): TGTGCCAGCAGGGGAGGGACTAGCGGGAGTTCCGGGGAGCTGTTTTTT. Protein product: CASRGGTSGSSGELFF.

The rearrangement uses TRBV19 and TRBJ2-1; TRBD1 agrees at 12 bases. The length of the CDR3 is 15 residues. The ends lost 4 bases at V and 8 bases at J; junction bases unmatched: 6. CDR1 LNHDA and CDR2 SQIVND come from the germline V gene (reference sequence). This CDR3 reads CASSTGTGGIHEQFF. The DNA for the CDR3 is TGTGCCAGTAGTACGGGGACAGGGGGCATTCATGAGCAGTTCTTC. Variable domain in full (rest from reference TRBV19 and TRBJ2-1): DGGITQSPKYLFRKEGQNVTLSCEQNLNHDAMYWYRQDPGQGLRLIYYSQIVNDFQKGDIAEGYSVSREKKESFPLTVTSAQKNPTAFYLCASSTGTGGIHEQFFGPGTRLTVL.

This rearrangement joins TRBV6-5 to TRBJ2-7; TRBD2 matches at 9 bases. The CDR3 is 14 amino acids. V lost 8 bases and J lost 3; bases outside the gene matches: 8. CDR1 is MNHEY, CDR2 SVGAGI, per germline. CDR3 loop: CASGAGGPDYEQYF. CDR3 DNA: TGTGCCAGCGGGGCGGGAGGGCCAGACTACGAGCAGTACTTC.

The J gene is TRBJ2-3, the V gene TRBV27; D might be TRBD2 (6 bases). The length of the CDR3 is 15 residues. Germline V gene data show CDR1 as MNHEY and CDR2 as SMNVEV (reference sequence). V lost 0 bases and J lost 0, with 7 bases in between. The chain's CDR3 is CASSLSGTSTDTQYF. CDR3 sequence (DNA): TGTGCCAGCAGTTTATCTGGGACTAGCACAGATACGCAGTATTTT.

The V call is TRBV28, the J call TRBJ2-2; no definite D call. CDR1 and CDR2 (germline): MDHEN, SYDVKM. The CDR3 has 14 residues. The germline V and J ends were trimmed by 3 bases and 9 bases, with 14 bases remaining between them. The CDR3 spells CASSFLYKPWELFF. CDR3 DNA sequence: TGTGCCAGCAGTTTCCTCTATAAACCGTGGGAGCTGTTTTTT.

This sequence joins TRBV10-3 and TRBJ1-1; D is possibly TRBD1 (6 bases). The V gene's germline CDR1 is ENHRY and CDR2 SYGVKD. Trimming removed 3 bases at V and 4 bases at J, with 6 bases between. The CDR3 runs to 12 residues. The CDR3 spells CAISEGGTEAFF. CDR3 nucleotide sequence: TGTGCCATCAGTGAAGGGGGCACTGAAGCTTTCTTT.

This chain connects TRBV5-1 to TRBJ2-2; 7 bases fit TRBD2. Germline lookup yields CDR1 SGHRS and CDR2 YFSETQ. J was trimmed by 4 bases and V by 5 bases; bases with no gene match: 11. There are 16 residues in the CDR3. This CDR3 is CASSPKRGRGTGELFF. Here the CDR3 DNA reads TGCGCCAGCAGTCCCAAGCGGGGCCGGGGCACCGGGGAGCTGTTTTTT.

The chain uses TRBV5-1 and TRBJ1-1; D is ambiguous. This CDR3 region has 15 residues. The germline V gene encodes CDR1 SGHRS and CDR2 YFSETQ. The ends were cut back, 1 base at V and 0 bases at J, with 10 bases in the middle. CDR3 region: CASSLNPTMNTEAFF. The CDR3 nucleotides read TGCGCCAGCAGCTTGAACCCAACTATGAACACTGAAGCTTTCTTT.

The chain employs TRBV27 and TRBJ1-1, with TRBD1 as a possible D gene (6 bases). In germline, CDR1 is MNHEY, CDR2 SMNVEV (reference sequence). The CDR3 spans 15 residues. V was pared by 1 base and J by 0 bases, with 9 bases between. DNA of the CDR3: TGTGCCAGCAGTTTATTTTCAGGGGTGAACACTGAAGCTTTCTTT. Translated, it gives CASSLFSGVNTEAFF.

The V call is TRBV28, the J call TRBJ2-7; 10 bases fit TRBD2. With 5 bases clipped from V and 7 bases from J, the junction kept 8 bases outside the gene matches. Germline-derived CDR1 and CDR2 are MDHEN and SYDVKM. The CDR3 has 14 residues. In DNA form, the CDR3 reads TGTGCCAGCAGTCCAGCGGGAGGGCCTCGGGAGCAGTACTTC. Translated, it gives CASSPAGGPREQYF. The full variable domain, completed using reference TRBV28 and TRBJ2-7, is DVKVTQSSRYLVKRTGEKVFLECVQDMDHENMFWYRQDPGLGLRLIYFSYDVKMKEKGDIPEGYSVSREKKERFSLILESASTNQTSMYLCASSPAGGPREQYFGPGTRLTVT.

The chain joins TRBV7-9 to TRBJ1-1; no firm D call. Trimming stripped 1 base from V and 1 base from J, with 7 bases between. This CDR3 region has 14 residues. Germline V lookup: CDR1 SEHNR, CDR2 FQNEAQ (reference sequence). The DNA of the CDR3 is TGTGCCAGCAGCTTAGTAGCTGCGAACACTGAAGCTTTCTTT. It encodes CASSLVAANTEAFF.

This chain uses TRBV10-3 with TRBJ2-3; D ambiguous. Trimming removed 4 bases from V and 1 base from J, with 6 bases in between. The CDR3 is made up of 13 amino acids. Looked up from germline, CDR1 is ENHRY and CDR2 is SYGVKD. CDR3 bases: TGTGCCATCAGTGGAGGTGGCACAGATACGCAGTATTTT. Amino acids: CAISGGGTDTQYF.

The CDR3: CASSGGGTTAYEQYF. Written as DNA, the CDR3 is TGTGCCAGCTCCGGAGGGGGGACTACTGCCTACGAGCAGTACTTC. The chain employs TRBV25-1 and TRBJ2-7; D may be TRBD2 (7 bases). CDR1 is MGHDK, CDR2 SYGVNS, per germline. The CDR3 is 15 residues long. The V end lost 8 bases, the J end lost 2 bases, and 19 bases lay between the germline ends.

This clone was seen only once. This chain links TRBV3-1 (or the pseudogene TRBV3-2) with TRBJ1-4, with 7 bases aligning to TRBD1. Germline lookup yields CDR1 LGHDT and CDR2 YNNKEL (reference sequence). The CDR3 loop spans 14 amino acids. The V segment lost 4 bases and the J segment 1 base; nucleotides outside the gene matches: 0. CDR3 nucleotide sequence: TGTGCCAGCAGCCGACAGGGAACTAATGAAAAACTGTTTTTT. This sequence encodes CASSRQGTNEKLFF.

This clone was picked up a small number of times. The CDR3 DNA reads as TGTGCCAGCAGCTTAGGGTCCACAGGGAGCAATCAGCCCCAGCATTTT. This gives the protein CASSLGSTGSNQPQHF. The rearrangement uses TRBV7-6 and TRBJ1-5; perhaps TRBD1 as D (6 bases). The CDR3 contains 16 residues. V was clipped by 1 base and J by 1 base, with 11 bases between them. Germline V gene data show CDR1 as SGHVS and CDR2 as FNYEAQ.

The CDR3 protein is CASSSRQGLQPQHF. The CDR3 bases are TGTGCCAGCAGCTCCCGACAGGGGCTCCAGCCCCAGCATTTT. The chain joins TRBV7-8 to TRBJ1-5, with 8 nucleotides matching TRBD1. The CDR3 is made up of 14 amino acids. J was trimmed by 7 bases and V by 4 bases; bases with no gene match: 6. The germline V gene has CDR1 SGHVS and CDR2 FQNEAQ.

This chain links TRBV2 with TRBJ2-2, with 8 bases identical to TRBD2. Per germline, CDR1 SNHLY and CDR2 FYNNEI. J gave up 2 bases and V 3 bases, and 2 bases lay outside the gene matches. The CDR3 is made up of 15 amino acids. DNA of the CDR3: TGTGCCAGCAGTGACCTAGCGGGTAACACCGGGGAGCTGTTTTTT. As protein: CASSDLAGNTGELFF.

The chain's CDR3 is CASSMGQGVEAFF. The CDR3 nucleotides are TGTGCCAGCAGTATGGGACAGGGGGTGGAAGCTTTCTTT. The J gene is TRBJ1-1, the V gene TRBV12-3 or TRBV12-4; 11 bases map to TRBD1. The CDR3 consists of 13 residues. With V trimmed by 5 bases and J by 8 bases, 4 bases remained unmatched.

V is TRBV2 and J is TRBJ2-7; 8 bases are shared with TRBD2. The CDR3 is 14 amino acids. V lost 7 bases and J lost 7; bases outside the gene matches: 12. Germline lookup yields CDR1 SNHLY and CDR2 FYNNEI. The CDR3 DNA reads as TGTGCCAGCACTCGGGAGGGGGGGGCGGTTGAGCAGTACTTC. Translation gives CASTREGGAVEQYF.

The chain recombines TRBV28 with TRBJ2-3, with 9 nucleotides matching TRBD1. The CDR3 is 18 amino acids. CDR1 is MDHEN, CDR2 SYDVKM, per germline. V shed 6 bases, J shed 4 bases, and the junction held 17 bases outside the gene matches. CDR3 sequence reads: CASSTGTGITAVADTQYF. The CDR3 DNA follows: TGTGCCAGCAGCACCGGGACAGGGATTACGGCGGTTGCAGATACGCAGTATTTT.

CDR3 sequence: CASRGGWGVSNQPQHF. The CDR3 DNA reads TGTGCCAGCAGGGGAGGATGGGGGGTTAGCAATCAGCCCCAGCATTTT. V usage is TRBV2 and J usage is TRBJ1-5, with D possibly matching TRBD1 (5 bases). The germline V gene encodes CDR1 SNHLY and CDR2 FYNNEI. The V end was cut by 6 bases, the J end by 0 bases, with 15 bases between. The CDR3 runs to 16 residues.

The genes are TRBV12-3 or TRBV12-4 and TRBJ1-2, with 7 bases fitting TRBD1. The CDR3 totals 13 residues. The V and J ends lost 6 bases and 7 bases, in that order; junction bases with no gene match: 8. The CDR3 region has the DNA TGTGCCAGCAGCGGAACAGGGGTTTTTGGCTACACCTTC. It encodes CASSGTGVFGYTF.

The V call is TRBV5-4, the J call TRBJ2-1; 10 bases are shared with TRBD1. The junction had 6 bases not matched to a gene; V was cut back by 4 bases and J by 8 bases. This CDR3 spans 14 amino acids. Germline V gives CDR1 SGHNT, CDR2 YYREEE (reference sequence). The CDR3 region is CASSGPGTGDEQFF. DNA for the CDR3: TGTGCCAGCAGCGGTCCTGGGACAGGGGATGAGCAGTTCTTC.

This chain joins TRBV6-6 and TRBJ2-1, with D uncertain. V was shortened by 10 bases and J by 2 bases, with 18 bases between the two germline ends. The CDR3 spans 15 residues. Germline CDR1 MNHNY, CDR2 SVGAGI (reference sequence). CDR3 sequence: CATLLPQRTYNEQFF. CDR3 DNA: TGTGCCACCCTCTTGCCCCAGAGGACCTACAATGAGCAGTTCTTC.